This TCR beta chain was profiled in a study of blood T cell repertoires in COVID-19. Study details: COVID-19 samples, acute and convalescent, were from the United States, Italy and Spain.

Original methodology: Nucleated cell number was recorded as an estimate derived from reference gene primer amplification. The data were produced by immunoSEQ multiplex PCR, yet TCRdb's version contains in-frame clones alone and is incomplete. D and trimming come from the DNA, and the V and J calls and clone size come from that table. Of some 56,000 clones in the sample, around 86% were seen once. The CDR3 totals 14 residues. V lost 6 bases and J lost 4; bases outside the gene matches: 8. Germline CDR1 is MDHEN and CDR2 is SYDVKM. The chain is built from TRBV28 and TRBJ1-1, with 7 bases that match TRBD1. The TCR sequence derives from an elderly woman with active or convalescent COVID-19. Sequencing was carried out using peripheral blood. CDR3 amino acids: CASRTGMGGTEAFF. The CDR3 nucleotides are TGTGCCAGCAGGACAGGGATGGGGGGCACTGAAGCTTTCTTT.